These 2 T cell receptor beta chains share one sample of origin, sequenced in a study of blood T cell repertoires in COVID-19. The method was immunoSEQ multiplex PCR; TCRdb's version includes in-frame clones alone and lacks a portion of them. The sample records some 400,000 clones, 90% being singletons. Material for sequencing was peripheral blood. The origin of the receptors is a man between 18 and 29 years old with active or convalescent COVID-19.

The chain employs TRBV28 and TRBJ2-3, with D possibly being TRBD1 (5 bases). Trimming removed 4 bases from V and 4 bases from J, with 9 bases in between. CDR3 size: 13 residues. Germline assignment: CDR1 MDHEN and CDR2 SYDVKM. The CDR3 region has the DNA TGTGCCAGCAGTTCCCAGGGTCCAGATACGCAGTATTTT. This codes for CASSSQGPDTQYF.

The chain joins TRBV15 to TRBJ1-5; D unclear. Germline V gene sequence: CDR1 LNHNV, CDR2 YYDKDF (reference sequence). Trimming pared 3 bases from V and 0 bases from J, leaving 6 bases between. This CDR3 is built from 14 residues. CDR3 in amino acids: CATSRETSNQPQHF. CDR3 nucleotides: TGTGCCACCAGCAGGGAGACTAGCAATCAGCCCCAGCATTTT.